The clone carrying this T cell receptor (beta chain) was found once. cDNA came from about 0.46 to 1 ug RNA primed by random hexamers. Using its own MiXCR run on the immunoSEQ multiplex PCR reads, TCRdb lists one record per CDR3 protein. The sample holds under 150,000 distinct CDR3 sequences, under 95% seen once. This record belongs to a study of CD8 T cells in Susac syndrome. V was pared by 4 bases and J by 5 bases, with 12 bases between. Germline loops: CDR1 SGHNT, CDR2 YYREEE (reference sequence). The CDR3 contains 13 residues. CD8+ and CD4+ T cells circulating in blood were sequenced for TCR beta. The source material was CD8+ T cells from PBMCs. This chain uses TRBV5-4 with TRBJ2-5, with D possibly matching TRBD2 (5 bases). The receptor was isolated from a human donor with multiple sclerosis. The CDR3 spells CASSQGGPETQYF. The CDR3 DNA follows: TGTGCCAGCAGCCAAGGCGGGCCGGAGACCCAGTACTTC.